This TCR beta chain was found in a study of beta chain features in type 1 diabetes. Trimming cost V 4 bases and J 7 bases, with 13 bases left between them. From germline, CDR1 is SGHRS and CDR2 YFSETQ. The CDR3 extends over 13 amino acids. Study-wide results and caveats: The study found moderately but significantly shorter TCRB CDR3s in all four CD4+ subsets of Type 1 diabetes patients. More deletions and fewer insertions at VDJ junctions were seen in type 1 diabetes patients. Any role of HLA type in TCRB rearrangement remained unresolved here.

Stem cell-like memory, regulatory, central memory and naive CD4+ cells were sorted via CD45RO/CCR7/CD25/CD127/CD95/CD27. Expressed TCRB transcripts were sequenced after all isolated RNA was converted to cDNA. Sequenced by immunoSEQ multiplex PCR; TCRdb stores in-frame clones only, minus some. The table shows some 700,000 clones, with around 15% occurring only once. This clone appeared a few times. The antigen is unknown. The TCR was taken from a man younger than 35 with type 1 diabetes. The V call is TRBV5-1, the J call TRBJ2-3; D is uncertain. Sequencing was carried out using naive CD4+ T cells from blood. CDR3 DNA: TGCGCCAGCAGCCCCCCGGACGGTAATACGCAGTATTTT. Translated, it gives CASSPPDGNTQYF. Looking up the rest from reference TRBV5-1 and TRBJ2-3 gives the full variable domain: KAGVTQTPRYLIKTRGQQVTLSCSPISGHRSVSWYQQTPGQGLQFLFEYFSETQRNKGNFPGRFSGRQFSNSRSEMNVSTLELGDSALYLCASSPPDGNTQYFGPGTRLTVL.